This TCR beta chain was profiled in a study of coeliac disease. Looking at the study overall: Refractory type I patients had normal intraepithelial cells despite over 12 months' diet failure.

The method was immunoSEQ multiplex PCR; TCRdb's version includes in-frame clones alone and lacks a portion of them. This table has several thousand clones, around three fifths appearing once. Germline V gene sequence: CDR1 LNHDA, CDR2 SQIVND (reference sequence). V lost 4 bases, J lost 1 base, and 13 bases lay in between. There are 15 residues in the CDR3. This clone was recorded a few times. The genes are TRBV19 and TRBJ1-2; the D gene is possibly TRBD1 (6 bases). The receptor was derived from a woman aged 60-75 years with celiac disease. The sample was intraepithelial lymphocytes from the gut. CDR3 nucleotide sequence: TGTGCCAGTAGTACCGCGACAGGAGATAACTATGGCTACACCTTC. Amino acids: CASSTATGDNYGYTF.